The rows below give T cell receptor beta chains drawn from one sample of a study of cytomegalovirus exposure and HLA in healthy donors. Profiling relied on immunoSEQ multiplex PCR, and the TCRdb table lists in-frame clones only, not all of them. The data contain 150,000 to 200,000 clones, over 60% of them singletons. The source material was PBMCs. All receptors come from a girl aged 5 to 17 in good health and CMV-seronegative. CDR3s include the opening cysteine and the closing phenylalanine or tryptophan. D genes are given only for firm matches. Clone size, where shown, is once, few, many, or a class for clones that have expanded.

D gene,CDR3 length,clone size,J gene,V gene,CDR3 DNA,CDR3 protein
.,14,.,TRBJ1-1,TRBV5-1,TGCGCCAGCAGCTCATTCAGTGTGAACACTGAAGCTTTCTTT,CASSSFSVNTEAFF
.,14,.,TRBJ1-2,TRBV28,TGTGCCAGCTATTCGACAAGTGTAAGCTATGGCTACACCTTC,CASYSTSVSYGYTF
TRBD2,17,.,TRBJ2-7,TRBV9,TGTGCCAGCAGCCCTTATAGCGGGGGCGCGGGGGACCACGAGCAGTACTTC,CASSPYSGGAGDHEQYF
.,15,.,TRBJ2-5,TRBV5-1,TGCGCCAGCAGCTTCTCCGACAGGCCTCAAGAGACCCAGTACTTC,CASSFSDRPQETQYF
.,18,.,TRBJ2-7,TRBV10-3,TGTGCCATCAGTGAGGGTATCCGAGGACCTAAGACAGCCTACGAGCAGTACTTC,CAISEGIRGPKTAYEQYF
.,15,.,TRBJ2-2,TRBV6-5,TGTGCCAGCAGTTACAGCGACAGGAACACCGGGGAGCTGTTTTTT,CASSYSDRNTGELFF
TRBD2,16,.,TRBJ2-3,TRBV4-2,TGTGCCAGCAGCGCGCGACTAGCGGGGGTGGGAGATACGCAGTATTTT,CASSARLAGVGDTQYF
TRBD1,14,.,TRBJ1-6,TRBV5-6,TGTGCCAGCACCTGGGACAGGGAGAACTCACCCCTCCACTTT,CASTWDRENSPLHF
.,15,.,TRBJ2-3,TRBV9,TGTGCCAGCAGCGTCGACTCCGAGGCCGGATATACGCAGTATTTT,CASSVDSEAGYTQYF
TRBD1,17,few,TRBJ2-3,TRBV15,TGTGCCACCAGCAGAGACGCCAGGACAGGGAACTGGGATACGCAGTATTTT,CATSRDARTGNWDTQYF
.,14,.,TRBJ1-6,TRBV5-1,TGCGCCAGCAGCGAGGACATCCGGAGTTCACCCCTCCACTTT,CASSEDIRSSPLHF
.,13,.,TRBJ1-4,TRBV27,TGTGCCAGCAGTTTCAGAGGGCAAGAAAAACTGTTTTTT,CASSFRGQEKLFF
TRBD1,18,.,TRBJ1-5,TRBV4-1,TGCGCCAGCAGCCAAGCCTCAGGCCGGGGGACAGGCGGGCAGCCCCAGCATTTT,CASSQASGRGTGGQPQHF
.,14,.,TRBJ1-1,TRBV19,TGTGCCAGTTTTTTAATGGGAGGCTCAACTGAAGCTTTCTTT,CASFLMGGSTEAFF
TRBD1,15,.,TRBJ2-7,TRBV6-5,TGTGCCAGCAGTTACTCGCCGGGACAGGGTTACGAGCAGTACTTC,CASSYSPGQGYEQYF
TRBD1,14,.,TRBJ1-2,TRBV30,TGTGCCTCTAGTGGTGGACAGGCGGATCCTGGCTACACCTTC,CASSGGQADPGYTF